This T cell receptor beta chain was retrieved from a study of blood T cells in healthy people across ages. The study's findings and limits: A greater number of naive CD4+ cells and higher diversity distinguished long-lived donors from aged donors. PBMCs were not sorted, which prevented a conclusive comparison of naive versus antigen-experienced cells. A strong correlation between TCR beta diversity and naive T cell percentage was seen.

Ten or more counts support this clonotype. Antigen unknown. The CDR3 is made up of 14 amino acids. The germline V gene has CDR1 SGHAT and CDR2 FQNNGV. V lost 4 bases, J lost 1 base, and 10 bases lay in between. A second PCR of 7 to 11 cycles used a sample-barcoded 5' primer and a J-beta primer mix. In TCRdb, the 5' RACE reads were re-called with MiXCR into one record per CDR3 protein. This table holds 850,000 or so distinct CDR3 sequences, under 35% found once. Each donor was a healthy Caucasian individual from Russia, aged roughly 6 to 95. The chain joins TRBV11-2 to TRBJ2-5; perhaps D is TRBD1 or TRBD2 (5 bases each). The TCR was taken from a woman aged 80 or older in good health. The sequenced sample was blood. In DNA form, the CDR3 reads TGTGCCAGCAGCTACGTTGGGACCCAAGAGACCCAGTACTTC. Translation gives CASSYVGTQETQYF.